These 32 T cell receptor beta chains share one sample of origin, sequenced in a study of cytomegalovirus exposure and HLA in healthy donors. In the PCR, 60 Vbeta and 13 Jbeta primers were used. Sequenced by immunoSEQ multiplex PCR; TCRdb stores in-frame clones only, minus some. This table holds about 110,000 clones, over 65% found once. Sequencing was done on a sample of PBMCs. These TCRs come from a middle-aged woman in good health and CMV-seropositive.

This chain connects TRBV6-5 to TRBJ1-3; 7 nucleotides align to TRBD1. Germline V lookup: CDR1 MNHEY, CDR2 SVGAGI. The J segment lost 1 base and the V segment lost 6 bases, leaving 6 bases of the junction unmatched. This CDR3 has 15 amino acids. CDR3 coding DNA: TGTGCCAGCAGACAAACAGGGGTTTCTGGAAACACCATATATTTT. Translating gives CASRQTGVSGNTIYF.

The V call is TRBV4-1, the J call TRBJ2-2, with D possibly matching TRBD1 (6 bases). In germline, CDR1 is MGHRA, CDR2 YSYEKL. This CDR3 comprises 15 residues. Trimming removed 1 base from V and 3 bases from J, with 9 bases in between. The CDR3 DNA reads as TGCGCCAGCAGCCAAGCCCGGACAGACACCGGGGAGCTGTTTTTT. Translating it yields CASSQARTDTGELFF.

This chain joins TRBV7-8 and TRBJ2-7; 11 positions match TRBD2. The CDR3 is 15 amino acids. The V gene's germline CDR1 is SGHVS and CDR2 FQNEAQ. J was trimmed by 3 bases and V by 5 bases; bases with no gene match: 6. The DNA of the CDR3 is TGTGCCAGCAGCACCCGACTAGCGGGAAGCTACGAGCAGTACTTC. Its protein is CASSTRLAGSYEQYF.

The J gene is TRBJ1-1, the V gene TRBV7-2, with D perhaps matching TRBD1 (6 bases). Trimming left V 5 bases short and J 0 bases short, with 16 bases between. The CDR3 sequence is 16 residues long. Germline V gene data show CDR1 as SGHTA and CDR2 as FQGNSA. The CDR3 DNA is TGTGCCAGCAGCCCGATTAATGGACAGCTGAACACTGAAGCTTTCTTT. It translates to CASSPINGQLNTEAFF.

The chain joins TRBV11-3 to TRBJ2-2; 7 bases agree with TRBD2. CDR3 length equals 18 residues. The V and J ends lost 3 bases and 0 bases, in that order; junction bases with no gene match: 10. The V gene's germline CDR1 is SGHNT and CDR2 YENEEA. CDR3 DNA: TGTGCCAGCAGCTTGGGGGGGTGGGCATACGCGAACACCGGGGAGCTGTTTTTT. It translates to CASSLGGWAYANTGELFF.

The CDR3 is CASSLSGGEIDTQYF. CDR3 sequence (DNA): TGTGCCAGCAGCTTGAGCGGGGGGGAGATAGATACGCAGTATTTT. The V gene is TRBV7-3, the J gene TRBJ2-3; 10 bases agree with TRBD2. J was trimmed by 5 bases and V by 3 bases; bases with no gene match: 5. The CDR3 totals 15 residues. Germline loops: CDR1 SGHTA, CDR2 FQGTGA.

With regard to this clone: A junction end diverges from the germline sequence, so it may reflect a read error. V is TRBV7-8 and J is TRBJ1-3; tentatively, D is TRBD1 (5 bases). The CDR3 has 17 residues. Germline CDR1 SGHVS, CDR2 FQNEAQ. This CDR3 reads CASSQRHGGRTGNTIYF. The CDR3 bases are TGCGCCAGCAGCCAAAGGCACGGGGGTCGGACTGGAAACACCATATATTTT.

The V and J genes are TRBV9 and TRBJ2-4; 7 bases line up with TRBD2. The CDR3 runs to 19 residues. J gave up 0 bases and V 3 bases, and 15 bases lay outside the gene matches. Germline V gene data show CDR1 as SGDLS and CDR2 as YYNGEE. The CDR3 is CASSASGGASGIAKNIQYF. The CDR3 DNA reads TGTGCCAGCAGCGCCTCAGGAGGGGCTAGCGGAATAGCCAAAAACATTCAGTACTTC.

The chain recombines TRBV5-4 with TRBJ2-1, with D maybe TRBD2 (5 bases). Germline lookup yields CDR1 SGHNT and CDR2 YYREEE (reference sequence). V lost 4 bases to trimming and J lost 6 bases, with 17 bases between them. The CDR3 has 15 residues. CDR3 DNA sequence: TGTGCCAGCAGCCCCTGGTCCGGGGATATCAATGAGCAGTTCTTC. Translating it yields CASSPWSGDINEQFF.

This sequence joins TRBV6-5 and TRBJ1-6; TRBD1 is a possible D gene (5 bases). The CDR3 is 14 residues long. Germline assignment: CDR1 MNHEY and CDR2 SVGAGI. V was clipped by 4 bases and J by 7 bases, with 11 bases between them. This chain's CDR3 is CASSLRDLNSPLHF. The CDR3 DNA reads as TGTGCCAGCAGTTTGCGGGACCTAAATTCACCCCTCCACTTT.

The chain carries TRBV6-5 and TRBJ1-2; 10 positions match TRBD1. Germline assignment: CDR1 MNHEY and CDR2 SVGAGI. The CDR3 spans 14 residues. V trimming: 5 bases; J trimming: 7 bases; junction bases outside the gene matches: 7. CDR3 amino acids: CASSRPGQGIGYTF. CDR3 sequence (DNA): TGTGCCAGCAGTCGACCGGGACAGGGGATTGGCTACACCTTC.

The chain has TRBV9 and TRBJ1-4, with a weak D call TRBD1 (6 bases). This CDR3 spans 16 amino acids. V lost 3 bases to trimming and J lost 8 bases, with 20 bases between them. The germline V gene encodes CDR1 SGDLS and CDR2 YYNGEE. CDR3 sequence reads: CASSAGSGGEGEKLFF. Here the CDR3 DNA reads TGTGCCAGCAGCGCGGGGAGCGGGGGCGAAGGGGAAAAACTGTTTTTT.

This clone has only a few counts. The chain combines TRBV7-6 with TRBJ2-5, with 8 bases aligning to TRBD2. This CDR3 is 17 amino acids long. The ends lost 5 bases at V and 2 bases at J; junction bases unmatched: 13. CDR1 and CDR2 (germline): SGHVS, FNYEAQ. The CDR3 nucleotides are TGTGCCAGCAGCATAAGACTAGGTAGCGGGGCTCAAGAGACCCAGTACTTC. Encoded protein: CASSIRLGSGAQETQYF. Full variable domain (remainder filled in from reference TRBV7-6 and TRBJ2-5): GAGVSQSPRYKVTKRGQDVALRCDPISGHVSLYWYRQALGQGPEFLTYFNYEAQQDKSGLPNDRFSAERPEGSISTLTIQRTEQRDSAMYRCASSIRLGSGAQETQYFGPGTRLLVL.

This clone appeared many times. The chain links TRBV5-6 to TRBJ1-1; a possible D gene is TRBD1 (6 bases). The germline V gene encodes CDR1 SGHDT and CDR2 YYEEEE. The CDR3 is 15 residues long. With 0 bases removed from V and 2 bases from J, the gap between germline ends came to 11 bases. Here the CDR3 DNA reads TGTGCCAGCAGCTTGGCTGGCGGGGGCAACACTGAAGCTTTCTTT. The encoded protein is CASSLAGGGNTEAFF.

The V call is TRBV7-6, the J call TRBJ2-5, with D perhaps TRBD1 (7 bases). The CDR3 is 17 amino acids. CDR1 is SGHVS, CDR2 FNYEAQ, per germline. The V end was cut by 5 bases, the J end by 2 bases, with 21 bases between. This CDR3 is CASSPSLADRPQETQYF. In DNA, the CDR3 is TGTGCCAGCAGCCCGTCCTTAGCGGACAGGCCGCAAGAGACCCAGTACTTC.

The rearrangement links TRBV4-3 to TRBJ1-1; D perhaps matches TRBD1 (6 bases). The CDR3 loop spans 13 amino acids. With 6 bases removed from V and 11 bases from J, the gap between germline ends came to 19 bases. Germline-derived CDR1 and CDR2 are LGHNA and YSLEER. The CDR3 is CASSPYRAGGAFF. CDR3 in DNA: TGCGCCAGCAGTCCTTACAGGGCCGGGGGGGCTTTCTTT.

The chain uses TRBV19 and TRBJ2-2; TRBD1 aligns across 7 bases. The ends lost 3 bases at V and 4 bases at J; junction bases unmatched: 20. Germline V lookup: CDR1 LNHDA, CDR2 SQIVND (reference sequence). CDR3 length equals 20 residues. CDR3 coding DNA: TGTGCCAGTAGTATCGGTATTTGGACCGGAACAGGGGCCATCACCGGGGAGCTGTTTTTT. Translation gives CASSIGIWTGTGAITGELFF.

The gene calls are TRBV6-1 and TRBJ2-1; TRBD1 matches at 8 bases. CDR3 length: 15 residues. Germline values: CDR1 MNHNS, CDR2 SASEGT. V shed 6 bases, J shed 4 bases, and the junction held 8 bases outside the gene matches. The DNA of the CDR3 is TGTGCCAGCAGACCCACAGGGGGAAGGTACAATGAGCAGTTCTTC. The encoded protein is CASRPTGGRYNEQFF.

The chain combines TRBV7-3 with TRBJ1-2; a possible D gene is TRBD1 (6 bases). The CDR3 is 15 residues long. The germline V gene encodes CDR1 SGHTA and CDR2 FQGTGA. The ends were cut back, 0 bases at V and 2 bases at J, with 10 bases in the middle. In nucleotides, the CDR3 is TGTGCCAGCAGCTTAACTCAGGGGCCGAACTATGGCTACACCTTC. Translation gives CASSLTQGPNYGYTF.

CDR3 sequence: CARSFLAGEDPSYEQYF. The CDR3 DNA follows: TGTGCCAGAAGCTTTTTAGCGGGAGAGGATCCCTCCTACGAGCAGTACTTC. V and J are TRBV5-3 and TRBJ2-7; the match to TRBD2 covers 9 bases. TRBV5-3 is classed as an ORF, of uncertain function. This CDR3 spans 17 amino acids. Germline trimming cut 2 bases from V and 0 bases from J; bases unmatched to any gene: 9.

The rearrangement links TRBV6-5 to TRBJ2-3, with D unclear. Germline V gene sequence: CDR1 MNHEY, CDR2 SVGAGI. Trimming took 1 base from V and 5 from J, leaving 10 bases between them. The CDR3 loop spans 14 amino acids. The CDR3 coding sequence is TGTGCCAGCAGTTACTTAGCATCTAGAGATACGCAGTATTTT. Translated: CASSYLASRDTQYF.

This chain uses TRBV4-2 with TRBJ2-7; D is uncertain. V lost 2 bases, J lost 3 bases, and 11 bases lay in between. The CDR3 is made up of 14 amino acids. Per germline, CDR1 LGHNA and CDR2 YNFKEQ. CDR3 DNA: TGTGCCAGCAGCCAAAGTAGCCTGGTCTACGAGCAGTACTTC. Its translation: CASSQSSLVYEQYF.

The rearrangement joins TRBV6-5 to TRBJ1-2; a weak D match, TRBD1 (5 bases). Germline V gene sequence: CDR1 MNHEY, CDR2 SVGAGI. This CDR3 comprises 14 residues. V was cut by 4 bases and J by 6 bases, with 15 bases left in between. DNA for the CDR3: TGTGCCAGCAGTTCCTCGACAGAACGCCATGGCTACACCTTC. As protein: CASSSSTERHGYTF.

This clone has a handful of counts. The CDR3 DNA reads TGTGCCAGCAGCCGGAGCGGGGGGGGACAAGAGACCCAGTACTTC. This gives the protein CASSRSGGGQETQYF. The chain uses TRBV2 and TRBJ2-5, with 10 bases that match TRBD2. This CDR3 has 15 residues. The J segment lost 2 bases and the V segment lost 6 bases, leaving 6 bases of the junction unmatched. Germline CDR1 SNHLY, CDR2 FYNNEI.

The chain recombines TRBV9 with TRBJ1-2; D is undetermined. This CDR3 region has 13 residues. From germline, CDR1 is SGDLS and CDR2 YYNGEE. V was shortened by 1 base and J by 8 bases, with 12 bases between the two germline ends. CDR3 protein: CASSVSMVEGYTF. For the CDR3, the DNA is TGTGCCAGCAGCGTATCGATGGTTGAGGGCTACACCTTC.

The chain uses TRBV30 and TRBJ2-7, with a weak D call TRBD1 (6 bases). In germline, CDR1 is GTSNPN, CDR2 SVGIG (reference sequence). This CDR3 contains 14 residues. V was pared by 4 bases and J by 5 bases, with 18 bases between. CDR3 nucleotide sequence: TGTGCCTGGACTCCTTGGGGGACAAACAACGAGCAGTACTTC. Residues: CAWTPWGTNNEQYF.

The CDR3 DNA is TGTGCCAGCAGCTTAGTTCGGGGGACAGTATACGAACACGTCACTGAAGCTTTCTTT. It yields the protein CASSLVRGTVYEHVTEAFF. The chain is built from TRBV7-9 and TRBJ1-1, with 7 bases lining up with TRBD1. From germline, CDR1 is SEHNR and CDR2 FQNEAQ (reference sequence). The CDR3 has 19 residues. V shed 1 base and J 4 bases; nucleotides not matched to a gene: 18.

The chain recombines TRBV4-2 with TRBJ2-1, with D tentatively TRBD1 (5 bases). The CDR3 covers 17 residues. The germline V and J ends were trimmed by 0 bases and 0 bases, with 12 bases remaining between them. Germline-derived CDR1 and CDR2 are LGHNA and YNFKEQ. For the CDR3, the DNA is TGTGCCAGCAGCCAAGAGGGTTACAGGAACTCCTACAATGAGCAGTTCTTC. This sequence encodes CASSQEGYRNSYNEQFF.

The CDR3 is CASSYEGGNTEAFF. The CDR3, as DNA: TGTGCCAGCAGTTACGAAGGGGGGAACACTGAAGCTTTCTTT. This chain joins TRBV6-5 and TRBJ1-1, with D perhaps matching TRBD1 (6 bases). With 2 bases removed from V and 1 base from J, the gap between germline ends came to 8 bases. The germline gives CDR1 MNHEY, CDR2 SVGAGI. CDR3 length: 14 residues.

V usage is TRBV10-3 and J usage is TRBJ2-3, with 9 bases matching TRBD2. Germline CDR1 is ENHRY and CDR2 is SYGVKD. Unmatched junction bases numbered 8, after V lost 4 bases and J lost 6 bases. The CDR3 has 15 residues. The CDR3 bases are TGTGCCATCAGTGCCGGGACTAGCATGGAGGATACGCAGTATTTT. This codes for CAISAGTSMEDTQYF.

The chain has TRBV28 and TRBJ2-2; D is ambiguous. The CDR3 is 16 amino acids. Trimming took off 5 bases at V and 3 bases at J, with 16 bases between the two ends. Germline CDR1 MDHEN, CDR2 SYDVKM. The DNA for the CDR3 is TGTGCCAGCAGTCCCGCTCGGAGCCTCGACACCGGGGAGCTGTTTTTT. Amino acids: CASSPARSLDTGELFF.

The gene calls are TRBV7-3 and TRBJ2-2; D may be TRBD2 (6 bases). Germline V gene lookup returns CDR1 SGHTA and CDR2 FQGTGA. CDR3 length: 13 residues. V gave up 5 bases and J gave up 7 bases, with 11 bases separating them. CDR3 sequence (DNA): TGTGCCAGCAGCCCCCCCGGGGGCGGGGAGCTGTTTTTT. Translating gives CASSPPGGGELFF.